This T cell receptor (beta chain) stems from a study of identical twins (dated by TCRdb to the mid-2010s). A note on the overall study: To test whether fetal clonotypes persist, this study deep-sequenced TCR alpha and beta repertoires from monozygotic twins, from unrelated adults of various ages, and from cord blood. To rule out contamination, replicate twin experiments were performed at different times with different library preparation protocols.

With respect to this clonotype: There is no known antigen for this receptor. Base-call qualities are not available, and no considerably larger clone is one nucleotide away.

Every donor was a healthy Caucasian. Receptors were amplified or captured by 5' RACE. Sequencing instrument: Illumina HiSeq 2000. Template switching introduced a universal primer binding site; the final cDNA contained a unique molecular identifier, enabling accurate counting of TCR cDNA molecules. First-strand cDNA for TCR alpha and beta chains was synthesized from specific primers in the conserved constant-segment region. To control for contamination, each cDNA library was double barcoded with a SMART-Mk sample barcode plus Illumina barcodes. TruSeq adapter sequences, together with Illumina sample barcodes, were added in two successive PCR steps. TCR alpha and beta cDNA libraries were sequenced on the Illumina HiSeq platform with custom primers. The published analysis was carried out like this. MiGEC processed the raw reads to extract unique molecular identifiers, while MiXCR was used to determine the CDR3 positions. For each individual, recombination models were inferred using an EM algorithm with the repgenHMM and IGoR tools. The analysis of shared clonotypes was done with the tcR package in R, with sharing normalized by the product of cloneset sizes. To study raw recombination free of thymic and clonal selection effects, out-of-frame nonproductive sequences were analyzed. Using fastp at Q25 and MiXCR, TCRdb reprocessed the public reads and kept productive beta chains. A single entry per CDR3 protein holds the most common genes and DNA from its merged rows. For this entry, the V and J calls and clone size follow TCRdb and not the study's own pipeline. The sample records approximately 1.8 million distinct CDR3 sequences, around 29% of which are singletons. Jointly, the top ten make up about 0.3% of the sample.

Study-level results and caveats: Because the same donors could not be followed over many years, conclusions were based on cross-sectional statistical analysis. Out-of-frame TCR alpha sharing in monozygotic twins was systematically underestimated by recombination models, whereas sharing between unrelated individuals was in agreement with the recombination models. Compared with coincidental sharing between unrelated individuals, an excess of low generation-probability sequences was observed among out-of-frame TCR alpha sequences shared between twins. A weaker excess of twin sharing was found in beta out-of-frame sequences because the signal-to-noise ratio was lowered by fewer shared sequences. Abundant cord blood beta clonotypes carried fewer insertions; young adult naive repertoires showed a weaker similar trend, while memory repertoires showed none. Zero-insertion analyses could be partly confounded by invariant T cells such as MAIT and iNKT, although diverse VJ usage argued against such confounding for most clonotypes.

From cysteine to phenylalanine, the CDR3 is 15 amino acids long. This entry keeps only the CDR3 DNA: 45 bases, framed from base 1. Relative to germline, V is 5 bases shorter and J is 3 bases shorter, with 11 bases between their ends. This receptor was taken from a newborn girl in good health. Source material: cord blood. This receptor chain uses TRBV12-3 or TRBV12-4 and TRBJ1-6; the D gene lacks a confident call. CDR3 protein: CASSLGMIYNSPLHF. Read as DNA, the sequence is TGTGCCAGCAGTCTAGGGATGATCTATAATTCACCCCTCCACTTT.